The TCR beta chain described here comes from a study of blood T cells in healthy people across ages. It was with a sample-barcoded 5' primer and a J-beta primer mix that a second PCR of roughly 6 to 11 cycles was run. TCRdb re-called the 5' RACE reads through MiXCR, storing one row per CDR3 protein. The sample lists about 1.5 million distinct CDR3 sequences, approximately 39% seen once, with 4% in the top ten. Points from the study as a whole: Investigators treated diversity estimates from one million T cells as underestimates.

This clonotype was detected a few times. What it binds is not known. The sequencing sample was made of blood. The receptor was isolated from a woman between 18 and 29 years old in good health.

The CDR3 nucleotides read TGTGCCAGCAGCTGGGACCTAGCTAGGGAGCAGTTCTTC. Translating gives CASSWDLAREQFF. The chain couples TRBV7-2 to TRBJ2-1, with D perhaps given as TRBD1 or TRBD2 (5 bases each). From germline, CDR1 is SGHTA and CDR2 FQGNSA. The CDR3 has 13 amino acids. Trimming left V 4 bases short and J 10 bases short, with 14 bases between.